This record covers a single TCR beta chain. Its antigen is currently not known. The record has no base qualities; no much larger clone is one base away. The sample's time point label, decoded: baseline before first vaccination. Vaccinee samples were obtained from the UK trials COV001 and COV002, which included a single-blind randomized controlled phase 2/3 trial of AZD1222 (ChAdOx1 nCoV-19) in healthy adults. Trial participant PBMC samples were collected at day 0 and day 28 after the second dose for TCRbeta chain sequencing. The CDR3 regions of human TCRbeta chains were analyzed by immunosequencing. In the original analysis: TCRs in the repertoires were matched against a reference library of SARS-CoV-2-specific TCRs that had been generated with the MIRA antigen-specificity platform. Breadth meant the fraction of unique TCRs that were SARS-CoV-2-associated, whereas depth meant the fraction of total T cells that were SARS-CoV-2-associated. Using the MIRA data, each spike-specific TCR was assigned both to the spike region to which the TCR was reactive and to a CD4 or CD8 class. Log10-transformed breadth and depth values were compared by one-way ANOVA with Sidak's multiple comparisons tests. TCRdb mirrors the immuneACCESS table, restricted to in-frame sequences. Some clones are absent from its copies; in checked studies, under half trace to an unresolved V gene, and the reason for the others is unknown. Clone size and the V and J calls come from that table; the DNA yielded D and trimming. For this sample the table gives 150,000 or so clones, of which just under 95% were detected only once. The top ten clonotypes cover about 5.5% of the sample.

This sample is drawn from a study of T cell responses to AZD1222 COVID-19 vaccine (dated by TCRdb to about 2021). Concerning the study at large: AZD1222 recipients whose second dose came at about 4 weeks and those whose second dose came at about 12 weeks were combined into one group, since spike-specific TCR depth and breadth did not differ between the two schedules. Trial participants were enrolled by age into 18-55, 56-69 and 70-plus year subgroups, with roughly 150, 30 and 60 TCR-sequenced participants respectively. A total of about 240 trial participants underwent TCR sequencing, of whom roughly 210 received two doses of AZD1222 and some 26 received two doses of the MenACWY control vaccine. What the research found in general, with its limitations: Nearly half of unique spike-specific TCRs reportedly recognized epitopes outside regions mutated in the B.1.351 and B.1.1.7 variants. After two AZD1222 doses, spike-specific TCR breadth and depth were significantly higher than at day 0 and than in MenACWY recipients. Most participants were white British and females outnumbered males, and the authors suggested that clonal diversity may have been underestimated. The 56-69-year group was small, and its depth increase did not reach significance, likely because of low power. CD4 TCRs associated with the vaccine covered the entire spike protein, and the dominant responses were in regions 160-218 and 743-854. Because no day 14 peak-response samples were available, repertoires were characterized only after the peak T cell response. Only six AZD1222 recipients were SARS-CoV-2 seropositive at baseline, limiting conclusions about previously exposed vaccinees.

V is trimmed back by 2 bases and J by 3 bases, and the junction contains 10 bases that no gene match accounts for. The CDR3 runs 17 amino acids, cysteine and phenylalanine included. CDR3 DNA is the only sequence kept; it has 51 bases, read in frame from the first base. CDR1 SGDLS and CDR2 YYNGEE were looked up in the germline V gene. This specimen was peripheral blood, taken on day 0 of AZD1222 vaccination. The source of this sequence is an adult in good health. This receptor chain uses TRBV9 and TRBJ2-2; TRBD2 agrees with 7 junctional bases. The DNA is as follows: TGTGCCAGCAGCGTGACCCGGGCTAGCGGACACACCGGGGAGCTGTTTTTT. It translates as CASSVTRASGHTGELFF.